One and the same sample provided the 15 T cell receptor beta chains below, sequenced in a study of long-term antiretroviral therapy in people with HIV. Sequencing used immunoSEQ v3.0 at survey level. Profiling relied on immunoSEQ multiplex PCR, and the TCRdb table lists in-frame clones only, not all of them. The table shows 19,000 or so clones, with approximately 81% occurring only once. The starting material was unsorted PBMCs, obtained 0.3 years before starting antiretroviral therapy. The source of these receptors is a man in his fifties with HIV.

V and J are TRBV4-2 and TRBJ2-3; D gene uncertain. Looked up from germline, CDR1 is LGHNA and CDR2 is YNFKEQ. V lost 3 bases and J lost 1, with 2 bases in between. This CDR3 contains 12 residues. The CDR3 is CASSHGTDTQYF. The DNA for the CDR3 is TGTGCCAGCAGCCATGGCACAGATACGCAGTATTTT.

The chain recombines TRBV7-9 with TRBJ2-4, with no clear D. CDR3 length equals 14 residues. V lost 3 bases and J 8 bases, leaving 14 bases between the germline ends. Germline V gene sequence: CDR1 SEHNR, CDR2 FQNEAQ (reference sequence). Here the CDR3 DNA reads TGTGCCAGCAGCTTTAGACTGGATGAGGACATTCAGTACTTC. Translating it yields CASSFRLDEDIQYF.

The rearrangement uses TRBV27 and TRBJ2-1; TRBD1 aligns across 9 bases. This CDR3 has 16 residues. Germline CDR1 MNHEY, CDR2 SMNVEV (reference sequence). V dropped 2 bases and J dropped 0; count of bases not matched to a gene: 2. The CDR3 bases are TGTGCCAGCAGTTTAGGGACAGGGAGCTCCTACAATGAGCAGTTCTTC. This sequence encodes CASSLGTGSSYNEQFF.

The chain carries TRBV19 and TRBJ2-1; 10 bases match TRBD2. Looked up from germline, CDR1 is LNHDA and CDR2 is SQIVND (reference sequence). After removal of 5 bases from V and 4 bases from J, the junction contained 8 bases not matched to a gene. The CDR3 extends over 16 amino acids. Here the CDR3 DNA reads TGTGCCAGTAGTCTTGCCGGGACTAGCGTATACAATGAGCAGTTCTTC. Translation: CASSLAGTSVYNEQFF.

The J gene is TRBJ1-1, the V gene TRBV10-3; D might be TRBD1 (5 bases). The V gene's germline CDR1 is ENHRY and CDR2 SYGVKD. V was trimmed by 7 bases and J by 7 bases, leaving 16 bases between them. The CDR3 consists of 13 residues. CDR3 loop: CAITPQGRGEAFF. The CDR3 nucleotides are TGTGCCATCACTCCTCAGGGACGGGGTGAAGCTTTCTTT.

The chain carries TRBV6-1 and TRBJ2-5; D remains ambiguous. V lost 5 bases and J lost 5, with 12 bases in between. From germline, CDR1 is MNHNS and CDR2 SASEGT. The CDR3 spans 13 residues. CDR3: CASSKRFEETQYF. CDR3 DNA sequence: TGTGCCAGCAGTAAAAGGTTCGAGGAGACCCAGTACTTC.

The chain carries TRBV9 and TRBJ2-2, with 12 bases matching TRBD2. V was clipped by 3 bases and J by 7 bases; unmatched bases: 7. Per germline, CDR1 SGDLS and CDR2 YYNGEE. This CDR3 is built from 16 residues. The CDR3 reads CASSETSGGAVGELFF. CDR3 nucleotides: TGTGCCAGCAGCGAGACTAGCGGGGGCGCAGTCGGGGAGCTGTTTTTT.

This clone was recorded a few times. The V call is TRBV9, the J call TRBJ1-3; unclear D gene. Per the germline V gene, CDR1 is SGDLS and CDR2 is YYNGEE. The CDR3 loop spans 15 amino acids. V was pared by 0 bases and J by 2 bases, with 9 bases between. CDR3 bases: TGTGCCAGCAGCGTAGGGGCAGGAACTGGAAACACCATATATTTT. Encoded protein: CASSVGAGTGNTIYF. Full variable domain (rest looked up from reference TRBV9 and TRBJ1-3): DSGVTQTPKHLITATGQRVTLRCSPRSGDLSVYWYQQSLDQGLQFLIQYYNGEERAKGNILERFSAQQFPDLHSELNLSSLELGDSALYFCASSVGAGTGNTIYFGEGSWLTVV.

The V and J genes are TRBV28 and TRBJ2-7, with 8 bases fitting TRBD1. CDR1 is MDHEN, CDR2 SYDVKM, per germline. V gave up 5 bases and J gave up 6 bases; unmatched junction bases: 12. This CDR3 region has 15 residues. CDR3 in DNA: TGTGCCAGCAGTCATACCCCGGGACAGGTAGGCGAGCAGTACTTC. The encoded protein is CASSHTPGQVGEQYF.

The chain couples TRBV2 to TRBJ1-1, with TRBD1 matching 7 bases. The V and J ends lost 6 bases and 4 bases, in that order; junction bases with no gene match: 8. The CDR3 has 14 amino acids. Germline V CDR1 and CDR2: SNHLY, FYNNEI. The CDR3 DNA reads as TGTGCCAGCAGGGACAGGATTGGGAGCACTGAAGCTTTCTTT. Its translation: CASRDRIGSTEAFF. The full variable domain, its missing parts supplied by reference TRBV2 and TRBJ1-1, is EPEVTQTPSHQVTQMGQEVILRCVPISNHLYFYWYRQILGQKVEFLVSFYNNEISEKSEIFDDQFSVERPDGSNFTLKIRSTKLEDSAMYFCASRDRIGSTEAFFGQGTRLTVV.

J is TRBJ1-4 and V is TRBV23-1, with D unclear. TRBV23-1 is an open reading frame, and its role is uncertain. CDR3 length: 16 amino acids. The germline V and J ends were trimmed by 1 base and 4 bases, with 13 bases remaining between them. The chain's CDR3 is CASSQFIPNLNEKLFF. CDR3 bases: TGCGCCAGCAGTCAATTTATCCCTAACCTTAATGAAAAACTGTTTTTT.

The chain employs TRBV6-4 and TRBJ1-1, with a tentative D call TRBD1 (5 bases). The CDR3 sequence is 14 residues long. The V gene lost 3 bases and the J gene lost 4 bases, with 12 bases spanning the gap. Germline values: CDR1 MRHNA, CDR2 SNTAGT. CDR3 region: CASSEGGEATEAFF. CDR3 nucleotide sequence: TGTGCCAGCAGTGAAGGAGGGGAGGCCACTGAAGCTTTCTTT.

The chain has TRBV5-5 and TRBJ2-1; unclear D gene. Germline V gene data show CDR1 as SGHKS and CDR2 as YYEKEE (reference sequence). The CDR3 runs to 14 residues. Trimming removed 3 bases from V and 3 bases from J, with 10 bases in between. This CDR3 reads CASSSKIYYNEQFF. The CDR3 DNA follows: TGTGCCAGCAGCTCGAAAATCTACTACAATGAGCAGTTCTTC.

This rearrangement joins TRBV7-8 to TRBJ2-7; no clear D gene. V was cut by 0 bases and J by 1 base, with 7 bases left in between. The germline gives CDR1 SGHVS, CDR2 FQNEAQ. The CDR3 covers 14 residues. The CDR3 loop is CASSLAGFSYEQYF. The CDR3 nucleotides are TGTGCCAGCAGCTTAGCCGGGTTTTCCTACGAGCAGTACTTC. The whole variable domain, filled in from reference TRBV7-8 and TRBJ2-7, reads GAGVSQSPRYKVAKRGQDVALRCDPISGHVSLFWYQQALGQGPEFLTYFQNEAQLDKSGLPSDRFFAERPEGSVSTLKIQRTQQEDSAVYLCASSLAGFSYEQYFGPGTRLTVT.

The chain is built from TRBV6-5 and TRBJ2-1; D not certain. V gave up 7 bases and J gave up 7 bases, with 14 bases separating them. Germline lookup yields CDR1 MNHEY and CDR2 SVGAGI. The CDR3 has 13 amino acids. The DNA for the CDR3 is TGTGCCAGCAAAATGGCCCCTACGAATGAGCAGTTCTTC. This gives the protein CASKMAPTNEQFF.